Listed here are 8 T cell receptor beta chains from one sample, sequenced in a study of response to subunit inactivated influenza vaccine. TCRdb re-analysed the RT-PCR reads in MiXCR, keeping a single row per CDR3 protein. The repertoire holds 550,000 to 800,000 distinct CDR3 sequences, with about 15% as singletons. Sequencing was performed on PBMCs from blood, taken roughly 15 days before vaccination. All receptors come from a man between 45 and 60 years old who received an inactivated influenza vaccine.

A few counts support this clonotype. This chain connects TRBV28 to TRBJ1-2, with D possibly TRBD1 on 6 matching bases. V was cut by 6 bases and J by 3 bases, with 11 bases left in between. The CDR3 has 13 amino acids. Germline V gene lookup returns CDR1 MDHEN and CDR2 SYDVKM. CDR3 region: CASRTGTYYGYTF. The DNA of the CDR3 is TGTGCCAGCAGAACAGGGACTTACTATGGCTACACCTTC.

The chain couples TRBV4-1 to TRBJ1-1; possible D gene TRBD1, 5 bases. Germline CDR1 MGHRA, CDR2 YSYEKL. The germline V and J ends were trimmed by 1 base and 5 bases, with 14 bases remaining between them. The CDR3 runs 15 residues. CDR3 in DNA: TGCGCCAGCAGCCAAGTAGGGCAGGGTCAAACTGAAGCTTTCTTT. It is translated as CASSQVGQGQTEAFF.

This clonotype was seen more than once but under ten times. Mismatch with germline at one junction end may stem from a read error. The chain carries TRBV5-1 and TRBJ2-1; 8 bases agree with TRBD2. This CDR3 region has 16 residues. In germline, CDR1 is SGHRS, CDR2 YFSETQ. CDR3 sequence reads: CASGFSGGGPYNEQFF. The CDR3 region has the DNA TGCGCCAGCGGCTTTTCGGGCGGGGGGCCCTACAATGAGCAGTTCTTC.

V and J are TRBV28 and TRBJ2-7; 8 bases align to TRBD1. Per germline, CDR1 MDHEN and CDR2 SYDVKM. The CDR3 has 13 residues. With 6 bases clipped from V and 3 bases from J, the junction kept 4 bases outside the gene matches. CDR3 DNA: TGTGCCAGCAGGCGGACAGGGCTCTACGAGCAGTACTTC. Its protein product is CASRRTGLYEQYF.

This clonotype was detected a few times. CDR3 residues: CASKSGGPYNEQFF. The CDR3 coding sequence is TGCGCCAGCAAATCGGGAGGTCCCTACAATGAGCAGTTCTTC. The chain carries TRBV4-1 and TRBJ2-1, with 7 positions matching TRBD2. The V segment lost 7 bases and the J segment 2 bases; nucleotides outside the gene matches: 5. The CDR3 has 14 amino acids. Germline V CDR1 and CDR2: MGHRA, YSYEKL.

This clonotype was detected only a few times. This chain connects TRBV7-9 to TRBJ2-2; the D gene is possibly TRBD1 (6 bases). Trimming took 10 bases from V and 0 from J, leaving 12 bases between them. Germline values: CDR1 SEHNR, CDR2 FQNEAQ (reference sequence). There are 14 residues in the CDR3. Written as DNA, the CDR3 is TGTGCCAAAACAGGGAAAGCGAACACCGGGGAGCTGTTTTTT. Encoded protein: CAKTGKANTGELFF.

The chain uses TRBV20-1 and TRBJ2-3; D gene uncertain. Deletions cut 6 bases from V and 2 bases from J, with 18 bases between. The CDR3 sequence is 15 residues long. From germline, CDR1 is DFQATT and CDR2 SNEGSKA (reference sequence). CDR3 DNA sequence: TGCAGTGCCGACCCTGGCGCCTCGCTCACAGATACGCAGTATTTT. Residues: CSADPGASLTDTQYF.

This clonotype turned up a few times. This chain uses TRBV11-2 with TRBJ1-1; no definite D call. Germline CDR1 SGHAT, CDR2 FQNNGV. The V end lost 1 base, the J end lost 1 base, and 10 bases lay between the germline ends. The CDR3 is 15 amino acids. The CDR3: CASSLGGLSNTEAFF. The DNA of the CDR3 is TGTGCCAGCAGCTTAGGAGGGCTATCGAACACTGAAGCTTTCTTT. The whole variable domain, filled in from reference TRBV11-2 and TRBJ1-1, reads EAGVAQSPRYKIIEKRQSVAFWCNPISGHATLYWYQQILGQGPKLLIQFQNNGVVDDSQLPKDRFSAERLKGVDSTLKIQPAKLEDSAVYLCASSLGGLSNTEAFFGQGTRLTVV.